This T cell receptor (beta chain) is drawn from a study of shared clonotypes between healthy human individuals. Overall study context: The plates for each donor numbered three CD4 naive, three CD4 memory, two CD8 naive and one CD8 memory.

Template for every sorted-subset replicate PCR totaled about 0.2 ug DNA, 25,000 to 35,000 T cell genomes. Repertoires were generated with immunoSEQ multiplex PCR, while TCRdb's copy carries only in-frame clones and drops some. The table lists 2 million to 2.5 million clones, about 93% of them singletons. This clone has only one observation. The antigen is undetermined. General study results and limits: Compared with clonotypes that all four donors shared, non-shared clonotypes had lower generation probabilities. Limitation of the genetic and exposure-history diversity represented came from the few donors.

CD45RO-negative cells were positively selected for CCR7, leaving out terminally differentiated effector memory CD45RA+ cells. Germline V gene data show CDR1 as SGHDT and CDR2 as YYEEEE. The CDR3 consists of 19 residues. V lost 5 bases to trimming and J lost 4 bases, with 31 bases between them. The specimen was naive CD8+ T cells from PBMCs. This sequence originates from a man between 18 and 29 years old in good health. Some clones in this sample may be carry-over from other donors' samples. The chain uses TRBV5-6 and TRBJ2-7; D possibly corresponds to TRBD2 (6 bases). The CDR3 region is CASRAAWNGTWTTPYEQYF. The CDR3 DNA is TGTGCCAGCAGAGCAGCTTGGAATGGGACTTGGACTACCCCGTACGAGCAGTACTTC.